This record looks at one T cell receptor (beta chain) sequence and its context. Its target is not known. Original processing methods: In the immunoSEQ data, sequences were junction-only and lacked quality scores, so filtering differed. Here immunoSEQ multiplex PCR was the method, and the copy in TCRdb shows in-frame clones only, minus some. Clone size and the V and J calls come from that table; the DNA yielded D and trimming. The sample contains 1.5 million to 2.5 million clones, just under 95% of which appear only once. Positively selected for CCR7, the CD45RO-negative cells used as naive CD8 cells excluded terminally differentiated effector memory CD45RA+ cells. This specimen comes from a study of shared clonotypes between healthy human individuals. Study details: Samples came from a couple of female and three male donors aged 18 to 49. A donor's plate count was three for CD4 naive and three for CD4 memory; CD8 naive had two and CD8 memory one. Overall study results and limits: Estimated richness values were generally larger in naive subsets than in memory subsets.

This CDR3 has 16 amino acids. CDR1 is SNHLY and CDR2 is FYNNEI in the germline V gene. The V end was cut by 2 bases, the J end by 4 bases, with 15 bases between. The receptor comes from a young man in good health. Specimen: naive CD8+ T cells sorted from blood. The genes are TRBV2 and TRBJ1-3; weak D call: TRBD1 (6 bases). The CDR3 nucleotides read TGTGCCAGCAGTGAAAGTGGGACATCGACGGGAAACACCATATATTTT. It codes for CASSESGTSTGNTIYF.